Below are 27 T cell receptor beta chains sequenced from a single sample in a study of cytomegalovirus exposure and HLA in healthy donors. In the PCR, 60 Vbeta and 13 Jbeta primers were used. Repertoires were generated with immunoSEQ multiplex PCR, while TCRdb's copy carries only in-frame clones and drops some. The data hold about 180,000 clones, with about 79% observed a single time. Sequencing was carried out using PBMCs. These TCRs come from a man younger than 35 in good health and CMV-seronegative.

The chain employs TRBV5-4 and TRBJ2-1; the D is unclear. CDR1 is SGHNT and CDR2 is YYREEE in the germline V gene (reference sequence). Trimming stripped 4 bases from V and 0 bases from J, with 11 bases between. The CDR3 is 15 amino acids. The chain's CDR3 is CASSAPRSSYNEQFF. In DNA form, the CDR3 reads TGTGCCAGCAGCGCCCCCCGGAGCTCCTACAATGAGCAGTTCTTC.

This clone appeared a single time. This chain uses TRBV7-9 with TRBJ2-1, with 10 positions matching TRBD1. Germline V lookup: CDR1 SEHNR, CDR2 FQNEAQ (reference sequence). Trimming removed 1 base from V and 7 bases from J; junction bases left unmatched: 10. The length of the CDR3 is 17 residues. The CDR3 DNA is TGTGCCAGCAGCTTAGAGGGGGAGGGGACAGGGGCGAATGAGCAGTTCTTC. This gives the protein CASSLEGEGTGANEQFF.

This chain uses TRBV6-6 with TRBJ1-5, with a weak D call TRBD1 (6 bases). This CDR3 has 16 amino acids. Trimming removed 5 bases from V and 3 bases from J, with 17 bases in between. Germline V gene lookup returns CDR1 MNHNY and CDR2 SVGAGI (reference sequence). CDR3 sequence reads: CASSQTQGKLNQPQHF. The CDR3 coding sequence is TGTGCCAGCAGTCAGACCCAGGGGAAACTCAATCAGCCCCAGCATTTT.

The J gene is TRBJ1-5, the V gene TRBV11-2, with D unresolved. The V end lost 1 base, the J end lost 7 bases, and 14 bases lay between the germline ends. CDR3 size: 15 residues. Germline CDR1 reads SGHAT; CDR2 reads FQNNGV. The CDR3 region has the DNA TGTGCCAGCAGCTTAGGGAGGACGGAGAGCCAGCCCCAGCATTTT. It codes for CASSLGRTESQPQHF.

This chain uses TRBV7-2 with TRBJ1-2, with 8 bases identical to TRBD1. CDR1 is SGHTA, CDR2 FQGNSA, per germline. The CDR3 covers 15 residues. V lost 5 bases, J lost 4 bases, and 9 bases stayed unmatched. The CDR3 DNA reads as TGTGCCAGCAGCACTACCACAGGGGGTAGCTATGGCTACACCTTC. Its translation: CASSTTTGGSYGYTF.

The chain joins TRBV15 to TRBJ2-7, with 7 bases fitting TRBD1. This CDR3 region has 14 residues. Germline V gene sequence: CDR1 LNHNV, CDR2 YYDKDF (reference sequence). V shed 5 bases, J shed 0 bases, and the junction held 4 bases outside the gene matches. DNA for the CDR3: TGTGCCACCAGCCTCCGGGACAGCTCCTACGAGCAGTACTTC. As protein: CATSLRDSSYEQYF.

As concerns this clone: Germline is not matched at one junction end, which may reflect a read error. The V and J genes are TRBV13 and TRBJ1-1; D unclear. The CDR3 sequence is 14 residues long. CDR1 is PRHDT and CDR2 is FYEKMQ in the germline V gene (reference sequence). The CDR3 coding sequence is TGTGCCAGCAGCCTAGGCAGATTGAACACTGAAGCTTTCTTT. Protein sequence: CASSLGRLNTEAFF.

V gene TRBV9 combines with J gene TRBJ2-1; 7 positions match TRBD2. J lost 2 bases, V lost 2 bases, and 4 bases had no gene match. CDR3 length: 15 residues. Germline CDR1 and CDR2: SGDLS and YYNGEE. The CDR3 region has the DNA TGTGCCAGCAGCGTCCGGGGGGAGGCCTACAATGAGCAGTTCTTC. This translates into CASSVRGEAYNEQFF.

This rearrangement joins TRBV7-9 to TRBJ1-5; D is unclear. Germline lookup yields CDR1 SEHNR and CDR2 FQNEAQ (reference sequence). V was trimmed by 5 bases and J by 0 bases, leaving 23 bases between them. The CDR3 totals 19 residues. The CDR3 sequence: CASSPAFIDKKNSNQPQHF. Here the CDR3 DNA reads TGTGCCAGCAGCCCGGCGTTTATAGACAAAAAGAATAGCAATCAGCCCCAGCATTTT.

This clone was counted between two and nine times. CDR3 DNA: TGTGCCAGCAGTGCCAGGGGGAGGAACACTGAAGCTTTCTTT. Amino acids: CASSARGRNTEAFF. The chain links TRBV2 to TRBJ1-1, with 7 bases lining up with TRBD1. Germline values: CDR1 SNHLY, CDR2 FYNNEI. This CDR3 region has 14 residues. V trimming: 4 bases; J trimming: 1 base; junction bases outside the gene matches: 3.

The chain uses TRBV30 and TRBJ2-7; a weak D match, TRBD2 (6 bases). V was cut by 5 bases and J by 6 bases, with 14 bases left in between. This CDR3 has 12 residues. CDR1 and CDR2 (germline): GTSNPN, SVGIG (reference sequence). CDR3 nucleotides: TGTGCCTGGTCCCCCGGGGGTTGCGAGCAGTACTTC. This codes for CAWSPGGCEQYF.

As regards this clone: The sample carries other DNA sequences with the same CDR3. The V gene is TRBV2, the J gene TRBJ2-7; tentatively, D is TRBD2 (6 bases). There are 13 residues in the CDR3. Germline V lookup: CDR1 SNHLY, CDR2 FYNNEI. The V end was cut by 7 bases, the J end by 5 bases, with 15 bases between. The CDR3 nucleotides are TGTGCCAGCAAGGGACTGAGGGGCCACGAGCAGTACTTC. As protein: CASKGLRGHEQYF.

The V call is TRBV19, the J call TRBJ2-1; 9 nucleotides agree with TRBD1. The V gene end was trimmed by 4 bases and the J gene end by 5 bases; junction bases not matched to a gene: 3. Per the germline V gene, CDR1 is LNHDA and CDR2 is SQIVND (reference sequence). This CDR3 has 14 amino acids. CDR3 sequence reads: CASSTWTGDNEQFF. CDR3 nucleotides: TGTGCCAGTAGTACCTGGACAGGGGACAATGAGCAGTTCTTC.

The chain is built from TRBV25-1 and TRBJ1-1; TRBD1 matches 9 bases. From germline, CDR1 is MGHDK and CDR2 SYGVNS. V lost 1 base, J lost 10 bases, and 13 bases stayed unmatched. This CDR3 is built from 16 residues. The CDR3 nucleotides are TGTGCCAGCAGTGAATCCTTGGGCGGGACAGGGAATCGAGCTTTCTTT. This translates into CASSESLGGTGNRAFF.

The V gene is TRBV7-6, the J gene TRBJ2-3; TRBD2 might be the D (5 bases). V was pared by 5 bases and J by 3 bases, with 9 bases between. CDR3 length: 13 amino acids. Looked up from germline, CDR1 is SGHVS and CDR2 is FNYEAQ. The chain's CDR3 is CASSPTGTDTQYF. CDR3 bases: TGTGCCAGCAGCCCAACGGGGACAGATACGCAGTATTTT.

The chain combines TRBV6-6 with TRBJ2-2; TRBD2 agrees at 8 bases. Germline V gives CDR1 MNHNY, CDR2 SVGAGI (reference sequence). The CDR3 is 16 residues long. V lost 5 bases to trimming and J lost 5 bases; unmatched junction nucleotides: 10. As DNA, the CDR3 is TGTGCCAGCAGTCTCCTTGGAGGACTAGCTACCGGGGAGCTGTTTTTT. It encodes CASSLLGGLATGELFF.

This clone is a singleton in its sample. DNA of the CDR3: TGTGCCAGCAGCCGGGGGGCGGATGCAAACTATGGCTACACCTTC. Protein: CASSRGADANYGYTF. The chain employs TRBV7-9 and TRBJ1-2, with a possible D match to TRBD1 (6 bases). Germline-derived CDR1 and CDR2 are SEHNR and FQNEAQ (reference sequence). The CDR3 spans 15 residues. V lost 5 bases to trimming and J lost 2 bases, with 15 bases between them.

The chain joins TRBV21-1 to TRBJ1-3; the D segment call TRBD1 is taken from the table without a DNA check. TRBV21-1 has pseudogene status. This CDR3 is built from 12 residues. This CDR3 reads CASSRQGNTIYF. For the CDR3, the DNA is TGTGCCAGCAGCAGGCAGGGAAACACCATATATTTT.

V is TRBV28 and J is TRBJ2-3, with 9 bases matching TRBD1. Germline V lookup: CDR1 MDHEN, CDR2 SYDVKM. V shed 8 bases and J 4 bases; nucleotides not matched to a gene: 13. The CDR3 has 16 residues. CDR3 bases: TGTGCCAGCCTGACCACCGGGACAGGGCTGTCAGATACGCAGTATTTT. Translating it yields CASLTTGTGLSDTQYF. The entire variable domain, with the rest obtained from reference TRBV28 and TRBJ2-3, is as follows: DVKVTQSSRYLVKRTGEKVFLECVQDMDHENMFWYRQDPGLGLRLIYFSYDVKMKEKGDIPEGYSVSREKKERFSLILESASTNQTSMYLCASLTTGTGLSDTQYFGPGTRLTVL.

As concerns this clone: Germline and junction disagree at one end, which may indicate a read error. The CDR3 reads CASSYGAGNTIYF. CDR3 sequence (DNA): TGTGCCAGCAGTTACGGGGCTGGCAACACCATATATTTT. The chain is built from TRBV6-6 and TRBJ1-3; D is possibly TRBD1 (5 bases). Germline V gene data show CDR1 as MNHNY and CDR2 as SVGAGI (reference sequence). The CDR3 covers 13 residues.

The gene calls are TRBV28 and TRBJ2-1, with 9 nucleotides matching TRBD1. CDR1 is MDHEN and CDR2 is SYDVKM in the germline V gene. The CDR3 is 15 amino acids. V was pared by 6 bases and J by 7 bases, with 10 bases of the junction left unmatched. The CDR3 loop reads CASSLGTGISNEQFF. CDR3 DNA sequence: TGTGCCAGCAGCCTCGGGACAGGGATATCAAATGAGCAGTTCTTC.

The CDR3 nucleotides are TGTGCCAGTAGTATGGTGGGGCCGGGCACCCAGCAGTTCTTC. It encodes CASSMVGPGTQQFF. V gene TRBV19 combines with J gene TRBJ2-1; D perhaps matches TRBD1 (5 bases). V was cut by 3 bases and J by 11 bases, with 17 bases left in between. CDR1 is LNHDA, CDR2 SQIVND, per germline (reference sequence). This CDR3 spans 14 amino acids.

The V call is TRBV6-5, the J call TRBJ2-7; TRBD1 matches 7 bases. Germline-derived CDR1 and CDR2 are MNHEY and SVGAGI. Trimming removed 5 bases from V and 4 bases from J; junction bases left unmatched: 11. The CDR3 length is 15 residues. CDR3 sequence reads: CASSKGQALGYEQYF. The CDR3 DNA sequence: TGTGCCAGCAGTAAAGGACAGGCTCTCGGTTACGAGCAGTACTTC.

The chain recombines TRBV9 with TRBJ2-3; 8 bases line up with TRBD2. The CDR3 extends over 16 amino acids. Germline V gives CDR1 SGDLS, CDR2 YYNGEE. V gave up 4 bases and J gave up 1 base; unmatched junction bases: 8. In DNA form, the CDR3 reads TGTGCCAGCAGCACGAGAGCGGGGGCCCGCACAGATACGCAGTATTTT. It is translated as CASSTRAGARTDTQYF.

J is TRBJ2-1 and V is TRBV7-9, with D possibly being TRBD2 (6 bases). V lost 1 base and J lost 9, with 16 bases in between. The CDR3 is made up of 15 amino acids. Germline V lookup: CDR1 SEHNR, CDR2 FQNEAQ (reference sequence). CDR3 in DNA: TGTGCCAGCAGCTTAGAGGCGGGGAATACGGTTGAGCAGTTCTTC. Its protein is CASSLEAGNTVEQFF.

This sequence joins TRBV9 and TRBJ1-6; TRBD1 is a possible D gene (6 bases). Germline CDR1 reads SGDLS; CDR2 reads YYNGEE. Between the trimmed V and J ends, which lost 3 bases and 1 base, there was a span of 11 bases. The CDR3 has 16 amino acids. CDR3 sequence: CASSGNRESYNSPLHF. The CDR3, as DNA: TGTGCCAGCAGCGGAAACAGGGAATCCTATAATTCACCCCTCCACTTT.

The chain has TRBV5-1 and TRBJ2-7, with 8 bases fitting TRBD1. CDR1 is SGHRS, CDR2 YFSETQ, per germline. The CDR3 has 14 amino acids. With V trimmed by 4 bases and J by 5 bases, 8 bases remained unmatched. The CDR3 here is CASSPRDRNNEQYF. The CDR3 coding sequence is TGCGCCAGCAGCCCCCGGGACAGGAACAACGAGCAGTACTTC.